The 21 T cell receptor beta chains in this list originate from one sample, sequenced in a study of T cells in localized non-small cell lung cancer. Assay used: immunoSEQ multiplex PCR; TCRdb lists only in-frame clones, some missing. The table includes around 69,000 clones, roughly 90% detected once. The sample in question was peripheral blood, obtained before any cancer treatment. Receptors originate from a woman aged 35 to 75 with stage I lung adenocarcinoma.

This CDR3 reads CASSLSTANTEAFF. The CDR3 DNA is TGTGCCAGCAGCTTATCGACGGCGAACACTGAAGCTTTCTTT. The V and J genes are TRBV7-2 and TRBJ1-1; D not resolved. CDR1 is SGHTA, CDR2 FQGNSA, per germline. Trimming cost V 2 bases and J 1 base, with 8 bases left between them. This CDR3 has 14 residues.

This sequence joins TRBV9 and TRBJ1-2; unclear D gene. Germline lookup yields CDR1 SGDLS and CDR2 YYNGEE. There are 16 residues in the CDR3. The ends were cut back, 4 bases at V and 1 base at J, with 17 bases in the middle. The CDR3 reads CASSPGGVPDNYGYTF. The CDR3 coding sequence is TGTGCCAGCAGCCCCGGCGGGGTTCCTGATAACTATGGCTACACCTTC.

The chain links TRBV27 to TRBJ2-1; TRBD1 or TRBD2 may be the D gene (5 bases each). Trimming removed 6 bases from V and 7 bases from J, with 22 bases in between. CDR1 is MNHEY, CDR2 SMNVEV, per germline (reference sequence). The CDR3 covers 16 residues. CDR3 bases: TGTGCCAGCAGAGGGACCGGGACGGCGCCCCGGAATGAGCAGTTCTTC. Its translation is CASRGTGTAPRNEQFF.

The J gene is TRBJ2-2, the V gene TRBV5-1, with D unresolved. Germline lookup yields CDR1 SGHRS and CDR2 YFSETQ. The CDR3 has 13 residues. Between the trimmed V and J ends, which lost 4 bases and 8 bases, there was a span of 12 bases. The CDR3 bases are TGCGCCAGCAGCCCCGGGCTCGAGGGGGAGCTGTTTTTT. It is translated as CASSPGLEGELFF.

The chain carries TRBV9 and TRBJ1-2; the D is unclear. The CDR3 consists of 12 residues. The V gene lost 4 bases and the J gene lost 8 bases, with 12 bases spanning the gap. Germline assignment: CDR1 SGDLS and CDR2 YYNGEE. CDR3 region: CASSTEGRGYTF. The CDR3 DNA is TGTGCCAGCAGCACAGAAGGCAGGGGCTACACCTTC.

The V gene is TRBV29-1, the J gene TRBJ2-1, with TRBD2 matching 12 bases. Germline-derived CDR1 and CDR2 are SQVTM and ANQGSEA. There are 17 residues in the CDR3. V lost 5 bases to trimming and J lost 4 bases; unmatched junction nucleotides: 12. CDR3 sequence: CSVQPGLAGSGYNEQFF. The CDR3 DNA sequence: TGCAGCGTTCAACCGGGACTAGCGGGTAGTGGTTACAATGAGCAGTTCTTC.

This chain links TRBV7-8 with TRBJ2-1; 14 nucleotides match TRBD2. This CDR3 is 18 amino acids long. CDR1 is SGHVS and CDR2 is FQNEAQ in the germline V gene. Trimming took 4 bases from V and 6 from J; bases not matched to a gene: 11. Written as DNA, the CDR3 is TGTGCCAGCAGCTCGGGACTAGCGGGAGTCCTCGTCCTCAATGAGCAGTTCTTC. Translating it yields CASSSGLAGVLVLNEQFF.

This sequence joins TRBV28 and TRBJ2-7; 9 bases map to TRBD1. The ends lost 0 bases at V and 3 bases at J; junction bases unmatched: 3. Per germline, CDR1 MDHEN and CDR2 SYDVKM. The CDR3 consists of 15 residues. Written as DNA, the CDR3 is TGTGCCAGCAGTTTATGGGGACAGGGAATCTACGAGCAGTACTTC. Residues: CASSLWGQGIYEQYF. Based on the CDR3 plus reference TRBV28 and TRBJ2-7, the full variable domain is DVKVTQSSRYLVKRTGEKVFLECVQDMDHENMFWYRQDPGLGLRLIYFSYDVKMKEKGDIPEGYSVSREKKERFSLILESASTNQTSMYLCASSLWGQGIYEQYFGPGTRLTVT.

In nucleotides, the CDR3 is TGTGCCAGCAGCTTAACAGGGGGACTCACTGGAAACACCATATATTTT. It specifies CASSLTGGLTGNTIYF. The rearrangement uses TRBV7-2 and TRBJ1-3; 8 bases match TRBD1. Germline-derived CDR1 and CDR2 are SGHTA and FQGNSA. CDR3 size: 16 residues. V lost 2 bases and J lost 2; bases outside the gene matches: 5.

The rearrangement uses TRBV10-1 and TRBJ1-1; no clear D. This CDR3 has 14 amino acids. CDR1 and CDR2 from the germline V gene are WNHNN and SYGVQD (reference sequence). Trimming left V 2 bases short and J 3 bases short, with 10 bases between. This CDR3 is CASSESGDYTEAFF. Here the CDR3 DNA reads TGCGCCAGCAGTGAGAGTGGCGACTACACTGAAGCTTTCTTT.

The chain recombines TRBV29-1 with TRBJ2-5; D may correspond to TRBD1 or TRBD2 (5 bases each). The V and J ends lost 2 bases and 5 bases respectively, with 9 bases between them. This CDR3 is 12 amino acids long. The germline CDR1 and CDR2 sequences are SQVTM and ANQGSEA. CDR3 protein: CSVERGRETQYF. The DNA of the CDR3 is TGCAGCGTTGAAAGGGGACGGGAGACCCAGTACTTC.

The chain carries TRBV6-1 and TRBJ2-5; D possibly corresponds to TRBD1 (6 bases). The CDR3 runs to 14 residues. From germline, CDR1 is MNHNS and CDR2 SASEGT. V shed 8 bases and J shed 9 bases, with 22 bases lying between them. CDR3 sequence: CASQDRSLGMAQYF. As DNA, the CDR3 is TGTGCCAGCCAAGACAGGTCATTGGGTATGGCCCAGTACTTC.

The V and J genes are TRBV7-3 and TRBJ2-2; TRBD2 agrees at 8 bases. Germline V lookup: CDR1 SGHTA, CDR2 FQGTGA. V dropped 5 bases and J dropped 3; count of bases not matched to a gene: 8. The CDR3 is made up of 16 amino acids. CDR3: CASSKGASGYTGELFF. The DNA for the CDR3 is TGTGCCAGCAGCAAAGGGGCTAGCGGGTACACCGGGGAGCTGTTTTTT.

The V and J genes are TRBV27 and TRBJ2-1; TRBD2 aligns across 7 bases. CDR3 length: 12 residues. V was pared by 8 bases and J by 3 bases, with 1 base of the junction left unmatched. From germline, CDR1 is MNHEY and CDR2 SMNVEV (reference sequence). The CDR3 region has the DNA TGTGCCAGCGGGACTAACTACAATGAGCAGTTCTTC. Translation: CASGTNYNEQFF.

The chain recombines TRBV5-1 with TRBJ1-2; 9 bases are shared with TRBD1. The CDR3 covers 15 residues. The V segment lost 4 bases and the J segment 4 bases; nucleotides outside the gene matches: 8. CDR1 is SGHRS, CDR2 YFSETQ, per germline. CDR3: CASSGLQGAGYGYTF. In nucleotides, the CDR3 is TGCGCCAGCAGCGGCCTACAGGGGGCTGGCTATGGCTACACCTTC. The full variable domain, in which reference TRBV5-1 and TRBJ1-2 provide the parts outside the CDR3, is KAGVTQTPRYLIKTRGQQVTLSCSPISGHRSVSWYQQTPGQGLQFLFEYFSETQRNKGNFPGRFSGRQFSNSRSEMNVSTLELGDSALYLCASSGLQGAGYGYTFGSGTRLTVV.

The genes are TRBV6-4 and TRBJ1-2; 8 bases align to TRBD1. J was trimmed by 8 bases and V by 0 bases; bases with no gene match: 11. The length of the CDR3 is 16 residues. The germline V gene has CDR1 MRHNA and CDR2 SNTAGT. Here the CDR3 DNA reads TGTGCCAGCAGTGACTCGTACGGGACAGGCTGGAGGGGCTACACCTTC. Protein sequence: CASSDSYGTGWRGYTF.

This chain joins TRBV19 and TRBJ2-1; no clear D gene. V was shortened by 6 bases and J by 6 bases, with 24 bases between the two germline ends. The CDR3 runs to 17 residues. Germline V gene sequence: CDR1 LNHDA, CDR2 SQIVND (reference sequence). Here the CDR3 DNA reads TGTGCCAGTAGGCCTAACCCCGAAAAAATCAATCGCAATGAGCAGTTCTTC. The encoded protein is CASRPNPEKINRNEQFF.

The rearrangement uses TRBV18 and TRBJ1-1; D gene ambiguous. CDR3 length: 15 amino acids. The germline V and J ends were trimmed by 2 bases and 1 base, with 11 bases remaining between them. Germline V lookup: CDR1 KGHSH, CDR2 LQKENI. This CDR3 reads CASSPGVQKNTEAFF. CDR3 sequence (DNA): TGTGCCAGCTCACCAGGGGTTCAGAAGAACACTGAAGCTTTCTTT.

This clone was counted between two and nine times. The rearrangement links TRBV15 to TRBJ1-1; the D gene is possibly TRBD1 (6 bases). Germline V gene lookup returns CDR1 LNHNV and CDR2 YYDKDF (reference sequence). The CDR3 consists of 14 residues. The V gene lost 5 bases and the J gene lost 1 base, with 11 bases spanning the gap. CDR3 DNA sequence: TGTGCCACCAGCCCCCAGGACAGGAACACTGAAGCTTTCTTT. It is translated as CATSPQDRNTEAFF. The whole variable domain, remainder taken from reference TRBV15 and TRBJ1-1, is DAMVIQNPRYQVTQFGKPVTLSCSQTLNHNVMYWYQQKSSQAPKLLFHYYDKDFNNEADTPDNFQSRRPNTSFCFLDIRSPGLGDTAMYLCATSPQDRNTEAFFGQGTRLTVV.

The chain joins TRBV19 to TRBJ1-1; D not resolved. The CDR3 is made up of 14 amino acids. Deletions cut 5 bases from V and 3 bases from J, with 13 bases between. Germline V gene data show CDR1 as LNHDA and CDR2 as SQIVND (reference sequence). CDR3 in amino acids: CASSPTREDTEAFF. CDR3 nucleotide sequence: TGTGCCAGTAGTCCCACGAGGGAGGACACTGAAGCTTTCTTT.

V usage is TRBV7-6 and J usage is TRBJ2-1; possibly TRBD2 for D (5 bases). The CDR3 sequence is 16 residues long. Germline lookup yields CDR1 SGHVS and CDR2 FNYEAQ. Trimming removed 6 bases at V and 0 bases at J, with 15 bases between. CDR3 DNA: TGTGCCAGCAGATCCCACCCCGGGGTCTCCTACAATGAGCAGTTCTTC. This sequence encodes CASRSHPGVSYNEQFF. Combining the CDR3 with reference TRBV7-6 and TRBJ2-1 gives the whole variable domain GAGVSQSPRYKVTKRGQDVALRCDPISGHVSLYWYRQALGQGPEFLTYFNYEAQQDKSGLPNDRFSAERPEGSISTLTIQRTEQRDSAMYRCASRSHPGVSYNEQFFGPGTRLTVL.